The entry that follows covers one T cell receptor (beta chain) sequence. Its matching antigen is unknown. This entry belongs to a study of cytomegalovirus exposure and HLA in healthy donors. Study-level results: Segments of the TCR beta V type were, in most cases, productive about 90% or about 30% of the time in an earlier analysis. In a later analysis, CMV-associated beta chains were mostly HLA-associated, it appeared. Rare TCR sequences predominated, though certain public TCRs were found in many donors. Apart from CMV serostatus, no immune exposure information was available.

With 4 bases removed from V and 4 bases from J, the gap between germline ends came to 8 bases. Germline V CDR1 and CDR2: SGHTA, FQGNSA. CDR3 length equals 13 residues. The PCR had 60 Vbeta and 13 Jbeta primers. The method was immunoSEQ multiplex PCR; TCRdb's version includes in-frame clones alone and lacks a portion of them. The sample yields more than 200,000 clones, roughly 80% seen once. The TCR sequence derives from a man aged 40-50 years in good health and CMV-seronegative. What was sequenced was PBMCs. This sequence joins TRBV7-2 and TRBJ1-5; D not resolved. CDR3 sequence: CASSYYVNQPQHF. In DNA form, the CDR3 reads TGTGCCAGCAGCTACTATGTTAATCAGCCCCAGCATTTT. The variable domain in full, completed from reference TRBV7-2 and TRBJ1-5, reads GAGVSQSPSNKVTEKGKDVELRCDPISGHTALYWYRQSLGQGLEFLIYFQGNSAPDKSGLPSDRFSAERTGGSVSTLTIQRTQQEDSAVYLCASSYYVNQPQHFGDGTRLSIL.